The 10 T cell receptor beta chains given below trace back to one sample, sequenced in a study of T cell responses to AZD1222 COVID-19 vaccine. Clones were read by immunoSEQ multiplex PCR, and TCRdb kept only the in-frame ones, dropping some. Among tens of thousands of clones listed, roughly 84% were seen once. The source material was peripheral blood, sampled on day 0 of AZD1222 vaccination. The receptors were gathered from an adult in good health.

The chain uses TRBV6-5 and TRBJ2-7, with 13 bases that match TRBD2. Trimming cost V 6 bases and J 2 bases; bases outside gene matches: 4. The CDR3 extends over 15 amino acids. Looked up from germline, CDR1 is MNHEY and CDR2 is SVGAGI. The CDR3 reads CASSRGTSGTYEQYF. In DNA form, the CDR3 reads TGTGCCAGCAGCCGCGGGACTAGCGGGACCTACGAGCAGTACTTC.

The rearrangement uses TRBV6-2 or TRBV6-3 and TRBJ2-3, with 7 bases fitting TRBD2. Germline V gene data show CDR1 as MNHEY and CDR2 as SVGEGT. The CDR3 length is 15 residues. V lost 4 bases and J lost 0; bases outside the gene matches: 4. The CDR3 sequence is CASSWEGGSTDTQYF. DNA of the CDR3: TGTGCCAGCAGTTGGGAGGGCGGAAGCACAGATACGCAGTATTTT.

The V and J genes are TRBV5-1 and TRBJ2-1, with TRBD1 matching over 8 bases. Germline CDR1 reads SGHRS; CDR2 reads YFSETQ. The V segment lost 6 bases and the J segment 2 bases; nucleotides outside the gene matches: 10. This CDR3 has 16 residues. CDR3 coding DNA: TGCGCCAGCACCCGGACAGGGAGCCTGCCCTACAATGAGCAGTTCTTC. Its translation: CASTRTGSLPYNEQFF.

The chain recombines TRBV7-2 with TRBJ2-7; D not resolved. CDR1 and CDR2 (germline): SGHTA, FQGNSA. The length of the CDR3 is 14 residues. V gave up 1 base and J gave up 3 bases, with 10 bases separating them. CDR3 DNA: TGTGCCAGCAGCTTAGTTTTCGGTCTCTACGAGCAGTACTTC. Amino acid sequence: CASSLVFGLYEQYF.

The V call is TRBV27, the J call TRBJ1-1; D is undetermined. The CDR3 consists of 13 residues. In germline, CDR1 is MNHEY, CDR2 SMNVEV (reference sequence). The V end was cut by 2 bases, the J end by 4 bases, with 8 bases between. The CDR3 here is CASSLRHSTEAFF. CDR3 in DNA: TGTGCCAGCAGTTTAAGACATTCCACTGAAGCTTTCTTT.

The chain links TRBV7-2 to TRBJ1-3, with TRBD1 matching 7 bases. CDR3 size: 13 residues. V was clipped by 5 bases and J by 4 bases; unmatched bases: 2. Germline V gene data show CDR1 as SGHTA and CDR2 as FQGNSA. The CDR3 DNA sequence: TGTGCCAGCAGCCGGGACAGCGGAAACACCATATATTTT. Translating gives CASSRDSGNTIYF.

The chain recombines TRBV2 with TRBJ2-7; 7 nucleotides agree with TRBD1. This CDR3 has 14 residues. J lost 0 bases, V lost 1 base, and 0 bases had no gene match. Germline assignment: CDR1 SNHLY and CDR2 FYNNEI. The CDR3 region is CASSEDRGSYEQYF. For the CDR3, the DNA is TGTGCCAGCAGTGAAGACAGGGGCTCCTACGAGCAGTACTTC.

The DNA of the CDR3 is TGCGCCAGCAGCCCCCAGCCCGAAGGAGAGCAGTACTTC. Protein: CASSPQPEGEQYF. V usage is TRBV5-1 and J usage is TRBJ2-7, with no clear D. V was trimmed by 4 bases and J by 7 bases, leaving 15 bases between them. This CDR3 is 13 amino acids long. Germline assignment: CDR1 SGHRS and CDR2 YFSETQ.

Concerning this clone: At one end, the junction sequence differs from germline, possibly due to a read error. The rearrangement uses TRBV28 and TRBJ2-5; TRBD1 matches 8 bases. The CDR3 totals 16 residues. Germline loops: CDR1 MDHEN, CDR2 SYDVKM. For the CDR3, the DNA is TGTGCCAGCAGTCTATGGACAGGGCTTTTACAAGAGACCCAGTACTTC. Encoded protein: CASSLWTGLLQETQYF. Variable domain in full (rest from reference TRBV28 and TRBJ2-5): DVKVTQSSRYLVKRTGEKVFLECVQDMDHENMFWYRQDPGLGLRLIYFSYDVKMKEKGDIPEGYSVSREKKERFSLILESASTNQTSMYLCASSLWTGLLQETQYFGPGTRLLVL.

The chain carries TRBV4-3 and TRBJ2-2, with 9 bases fitting TRBD2. The CDR3 sequence is 17 residues long. Germline values: CDR1 LGHNA, CDR2 YSLEER. The V segment lost 0 bases and the J segment 7 bases; nucleotides outside the gene matches: 9. CDR3 in amino acids: CASSQDRGSGSFGELFF. In DNA, the CDR3 is TGCGCCAGCAGCCAAGATAGGGGTAGCGGGAGCTTCGGGGAGCTGTTTTTT.